This T cell receptor beta chain derives from a study of blood T cell repertoires in COVID-19. Germline CDR1 SGHTA, CDR2 FQGTGA. V gave up 4 bases and J gave up 2 bases; unmatched junction bases: 6. The length of the CDR3 is 15 residues. Generated by immunoSEQ multiplex PCR, the TCRdb table keeps only in-frame clones and is missing some. Among around 120,000 clones, more than 75% were seen once, and the ten largest hold 25% to 30%. The clonotype was recovered from an older woman with acute or convalescent COVID-19. This chain connects TRBV7-3 to TRBJ2-3; 7 bases map to TRBD1. The sample consisted of peripheral blood. CDR3 loop: CASSSLGQSTDTQYF. DNA for the CDR3: TGTGCCAGCAGCTCCCTGGGACAGTCCACAGATACGCAGTATTTT.